Each of the 19 T cell receptor beta chains below was sequenced from the same sample in a study of cytomegalovirus exposure and HLA in healthy donors. 13 Jbeta primers and 60 Vbeta primers were used for the PCR. The table came from immunoSEQ multiplex PCR; TCRdb's copy has only in-frame clones and leaves some out. Counted here are around 170,000 clones, 70% to 85% occurring once; the ten biggest clones make up over 1.1%. Sample: PBMCs. These receptors were obtained from a male donor in good health and CMV-seronegative.

This clone has a handful of counts. This rearrangement joins TRBV7-7 to TRBJ2-7; D is unclear. CDR1 is SSHAT, CDR2 FNYEAQ, per germline (reference sequence). The germline V and J ends were trimmed by 7 bases and 0 bases, with 13 bases remaining between them. The CDR3 spans 14 residues. The CDR3 nucleotides are TGTGCCAGCAAAGAGACGGAGAACTCCTACGAGCAGTACTTC. Its protein product is CASKETENSYEQYF.

The CDR3: CASSPIGGGLSGTEAFF. Here the CDR3 DNA reads TGTGCCAGCAGCCCTATAGGCGGGGGGCTAAGCGGCACTGAAGCTTTCTTT. The chain recombines TRBV4-2 with TRBJ1-1; tentative D call: TRBD1 (6 bases). The length of the CDR3 is 17 residues. Trimming left V 4 bases short and J 4 bases short, with 22 bases between. Germline lookup yields CDR1 LGHNA and CDR2 YNFKEQ.

This clone was counted between two and nine times. The chain recombines TRBV18 with TRBJ2-5; 9 bases agree with TRBD1. The V and J ends lost 3 bases and 7 bases, in that order; junction bases with no gene match: 9. CDR3 size: 15 residues. The germline V gene encodes CDR1 KGHSH and CDR2 LQKENI. CDR3 bases: TGTGCCAGCTCACCCCCCGGGACAGGGTCCGGGACCCAGTACTTC. It specifies CASSPPGTGSGTQYF.

The genes are TRBV18 and TRBJ2-3; the D gene is possibly TRBD2 (5 bases). Deletions cut 1 base from V and 2 bases from J, with 10 bases between. The CDR3 sequence is 15 residues long. CDR1 KGHSH and CDR2 LQKENI come from the germline V gene. CDR3: CASSPLAHITDTQYF. CDR3 DNA sequence: TGTGCCAGCTCACCACTAGCGCATATCACAGATACGCAGTATTTT.

This chain connects TRBV11-3 to TRBJ1-1; D remains ambiguous. CDR1 is SGHNT and CDR2 is YENEEA in the germline V gene. This CDR3 is 12 amino acids long. V lost 2 bases and J 7 bases, leaving 8 bases between the germline ends. As DNA, the CDR3 is TGTGCCAGCAGCTTAAGTCGGGGTGAAGCTTTCTTT. Its translation: CASSLSRGEAFF.

This chain uses TRBV29-1 with TRBJ2-6; 10 bases fit TRBD1. V was pared by 6 bases and J by 4 bases, with 6 bases of the junction left unmatched. The CDR3 spans 15 residues. Germline V gene data show CDR1 as SQVTM and CDR2 as ANQGSEA. CDR3 bases: TGCAGCGTGACGGACAGGGGGGCCGGGGCCAACGTCCTGACTTTC. It yields the protein CSVTDRGAGANVLTF. Combining the CDR3 with reference TRBV29-1 and TRBJ2-6 gives the whole variable domain SAVISQKPSRDICQRGTSLTIQCQVDSQVTMMFWYRQQPGQSLTLIATANQGSEATYESGFVIDKFPISRPNLTFSTLTVSNMSPEDSSIYLCSVTDRGAGANVLTFGAGSRLTVL.

The rearrangement links TRBV4-3 to TRBJ2-3; TRBD1 agrees at 7 bases. This CDR3 spans 16 amino acids. Per the germline V gene, CDR1 is LGHNA and CDR2 is YSLEER. V shed 2 bases and J 2 bases; nucleotides not matched to a gene: 7. The CDR3 sequence: CASSQNSGTVTDTQYF. The CDR3 region has the DNA TGCGCCAGCAGCCAAAACTCCGGGACAGTCACAGATACGCAGTATTTT.

This rearrangement joins TRBV7-6 to TRBJ2-1; 9 bases match TRBD1. The J segment lost 0 bases and the V segment lost 5 bases, leaving 8 bases of the junction unmatched. In germline, CDR1 is SGHVS, CDR2 FNYEAQ. This CDR3 spans 17 amino acids. In DNA, the CDR3 is TGTGCCAGCAGCCCGGGACAGGGAGCGAGCTCCTACAATGAGCAGTTCTTC. It yields the protein CASSPGQGASSYNEQFF.

J is TRBJ2-7 and V is TRBV5-6; weak D call: TRBD1 (6 bases). Trimming removed 6 bases from V and 1 base from J, with 11 bases in between. Per the germline V gene, CDR1 is SGHDT and CDR2 is YYEEEE. CDR3 length: 13 residues. The CDR3 loop is CASNQDSSYEQYF. The CDR3 coding sequence is TGTGCCAGCAACCAGGACAGTTCCTACGAGCAGTACTTC.

The chain couples TRBV11-3 to TRBJ2-7, with D perhaps matching TRBD1 (5 bases). Germline CDR1 reads SGHNT; CDR2 reads YENEEA. V was cut by 5 bases and J by 3 bases, with 11 bases left in between. The CDR3 extends over 13 amino acids. DNA for the CDR3: TGTGCCAGCAGCCCCGACAGACTCTACGAGCAGTACTTC. It codes for CASSPDRLYEQYF.

This clone was found once. The chain couples TRBV5-4 to TRBJ2-7; 7 nucleotides align to TRBD2. Germline V gene sequence: CDR1 SGHNT, CDR2 YYREEE (reference sequence). V was clipped by 4 bases and J by 11 bases; unmatched bases: 15. The CDR3 is made up of 14 amino acids. The CDR3 DNA reads TGTGCCAGCAGCCCGGGGGGTGAGGGTACAAAGGAGTACTTC. Translated, it gives CASSPGGEGTKEYF.

This chain links TRBV19 with TRBJ2-7; possibly TRBD2 for D (7 bases). Trimming cost V 9 bases and J 3 bases, with 15 bases left between them. The length of the CDR3 is 13 residues. Germline V lookup: CDR1 LNHDA, CDR2 SQIVND (reference sequence). The CDR3 region is CASGGRTGYEQYF. In DNA form, the CDR3 reads TGTGCCAGCGGGGGGCGGACGGGCTACGAGCAGTACTTC.

The rearrangement joins TRBV29-1 to TRBJ1-5; no definite D call. CDR3 size: 11 residues. V lost 3 bases to trimming and J lost 7 bases, with 7 bases between them. CDR1 and CDR2 from the germline V gene are SQVTM and ANQGSEA. CDR3 loop: CSVESGQPQHF. CDR3 coding DNA: TGCAGCGTTGAGTCCGGGCAGCCCCAGCATTTT.

The chain combines TRBV7-8 with TRBJ2-3, with a weak D call TRBD2 (6 bases). The V end was cut by 0 bases, the J end by 1 base, with 17 bases between. This CDR3 spans 18 amino acids. The germline V gene encodes CDR1 SGHVS and CDR2 FQNEAQ. The CDR3 loop is CASSLALGRVTGTDTQYF. CDR3 DNA sequence: TGTGCCAGCAGCTTAGCGCTCGGGAGAGTTACTGGCACAGATACGCAGTATTTT.

V usage is TRBV19 and J usage is TRBJ1-1; a weak D match, TRBD1 (5 bases). Germline-derived CDR1 and CDR2 are LNHDA and SQIVND (reference sequence). The CDR3 covers 14 residues. V was cut by 4 bases and J by 1 base, with 10 bases left in between. The CDR3 here is CASSTQTANTEAFF. The CDR3 DNA reads as TGTGCCAGTAGTACCCAGACAGCGAACACTGAAGCTTTCTTT.

This clone was seen only once. The rearrangement uses TRBV11-3 and TRBJ2-7; 7 bases agree with TRBD2. CDR1 SGHNT and CDR2 YENEEA come from the germline V gene. The V gene end was trimmed by 4 bases and the J gene end by 3 bases; junction bases not matched to a gene: 15. There are 17 residues in the CDR3. The chain's CDR3 is CASSSRRTGTTYYEQYF. The CDR3 DNA follows: TGTGCCAGCAGCTCTAGACGCACCGGGACTACCTACTACGAGCAGTACTTC. Full variable domain (rest looked up from reference TRBV11-3 and TRBJ2-7): EAGVVQSPRYKIIEKKQPVAFWCNPISGHNTLYWYLQNLGQGPELLIRYENEEAVDDSQLPKDRFSAERLKGVDSTLKIQPAELGDSAVYLCASSSRRTGTTYYEQYFGPGTRLTVT.

The rearrangement joins TRBV5-4 to TRBJ2-7, with 7 nucleotides matching TRBD1. V shed 4 bases and J 5 bases; nucleotides not matched to a gene: 6. CDR3 length: 13 residues. Germline V gene sequence: CDR1 SGHNT, CDR2 YYREEE (reference sequence). The CDR3 protein is CASSATGPHEQYF. The CDR3 region has the DNA TGTGCCAGCAGCGCGACAGGGCCCCACGAGCAGTACTTC.

The chain uses TRBV30 and TRBJ1-1, with D tentatively TRBD1 (6 bases). The germline CDR1 and CDR2 sequences are GTSNPN and SVGIG (reference sequence). Trimming pared 4 bases from V and 4 bases from J, leaving 13 bases between. The CDR3 runs 13 residues. The CDR3 coding sequence is TGTGCCTGGAACAGGGATCTTGCCACTGAAGCTTTCTTT. This encodes CAWNRDLATEAFF. Complete variable domain (other parts from reference TRBV30 and TRBJ1-1): SQTIHQWPATLVQPVGSPLSLECTVEGTSNPNLYWYRQAAGRGLQLLFYSVGIGQISSEVPQNLSASRPQDRQFILSSKKLLLSDSGFYLCAWNRDLATEAFFGQGTRLTVV.

The sample holds one count of this clone. V and J are TRBV5-5 and TRBJ2-1; D possibly corresponds to TRBD2 (6 bases). The germline CDR1 and CDR2 sequences are SGHKS and YYEKEE (reference sequence). V gave up 5 bases and J gave up 7 bases, with 16 bases separating them. The CDR3 contains 14 residues. DNA of the CDR3: TGTGCCAGCAGTCGCGACACCCGGGGGAATGAGCAGTTCTTC. Residues: CASSRDTRGNEQFF.